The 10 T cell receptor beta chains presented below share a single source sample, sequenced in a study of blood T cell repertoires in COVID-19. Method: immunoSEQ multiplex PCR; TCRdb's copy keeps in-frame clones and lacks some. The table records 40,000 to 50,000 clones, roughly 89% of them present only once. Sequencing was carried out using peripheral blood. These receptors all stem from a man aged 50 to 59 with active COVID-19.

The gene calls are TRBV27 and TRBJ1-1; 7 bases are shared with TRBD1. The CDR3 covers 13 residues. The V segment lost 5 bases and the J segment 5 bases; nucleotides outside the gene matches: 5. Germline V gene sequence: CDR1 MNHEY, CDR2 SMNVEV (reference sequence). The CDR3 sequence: CASSGQGVTEAFF. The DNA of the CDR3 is TGTGCCAGCAGTGGGCAGGGGGTTACTGAAGCTTTCTTT.

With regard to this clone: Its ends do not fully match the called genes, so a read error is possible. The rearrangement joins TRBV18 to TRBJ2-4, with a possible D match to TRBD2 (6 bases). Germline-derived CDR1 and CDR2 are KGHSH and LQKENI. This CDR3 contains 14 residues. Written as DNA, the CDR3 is TGTGCCAGCTCACCCTATGGGACTTCGTTGGCGGTAAACTTC. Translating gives CASSPYGTSLAVNF.

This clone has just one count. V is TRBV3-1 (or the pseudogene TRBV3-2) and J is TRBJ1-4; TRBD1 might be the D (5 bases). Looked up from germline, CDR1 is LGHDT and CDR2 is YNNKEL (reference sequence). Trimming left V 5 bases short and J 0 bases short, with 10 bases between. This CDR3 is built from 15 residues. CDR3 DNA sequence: TGTGCCAGCAGCACCCGGGGGGCAACTAATGAAAAACTGTTTTTT. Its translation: CASSTRGATNEKLFF.

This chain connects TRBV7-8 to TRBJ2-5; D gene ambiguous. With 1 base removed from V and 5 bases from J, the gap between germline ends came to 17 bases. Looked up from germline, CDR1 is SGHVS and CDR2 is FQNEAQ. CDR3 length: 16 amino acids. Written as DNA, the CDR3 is TGTGCCAGCAGCTTAGGTGCGTCTGGTCCCTCTGAGACCCAGTACTTC. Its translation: CASSLGASGPSETQYF.

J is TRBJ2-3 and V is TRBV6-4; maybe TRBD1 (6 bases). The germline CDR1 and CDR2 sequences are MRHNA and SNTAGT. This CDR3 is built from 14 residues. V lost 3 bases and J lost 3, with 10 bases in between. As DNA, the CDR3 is TGTGCCAGCAGTGAGTCAGGGGAGACAGATACGCAGTATTTT. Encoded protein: CASSESGETDTQYF.

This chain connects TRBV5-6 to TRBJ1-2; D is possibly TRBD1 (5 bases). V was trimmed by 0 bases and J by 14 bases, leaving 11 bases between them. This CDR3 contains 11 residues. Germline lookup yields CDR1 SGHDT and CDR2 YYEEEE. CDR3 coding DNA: TGTGCCAGCAGCTTGGGACAGCCTTCAACCTTC. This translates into CASSLGQPSTF.

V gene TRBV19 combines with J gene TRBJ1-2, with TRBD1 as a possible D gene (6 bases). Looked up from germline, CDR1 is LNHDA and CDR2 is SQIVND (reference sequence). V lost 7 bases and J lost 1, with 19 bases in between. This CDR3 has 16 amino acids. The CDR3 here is CASKGTRDKSNYGYTF. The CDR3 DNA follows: TGTGCCAGTAAGGGGACCCGGGACAAAAGTAACTATGGCTACACCTTC.

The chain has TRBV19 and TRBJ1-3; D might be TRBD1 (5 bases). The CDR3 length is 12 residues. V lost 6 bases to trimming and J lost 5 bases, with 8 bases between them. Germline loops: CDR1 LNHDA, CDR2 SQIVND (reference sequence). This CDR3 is CASRGHRNTIYF. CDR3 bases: TGTGCCAGTAGAGGACACCGAAACACCATATATTTT.

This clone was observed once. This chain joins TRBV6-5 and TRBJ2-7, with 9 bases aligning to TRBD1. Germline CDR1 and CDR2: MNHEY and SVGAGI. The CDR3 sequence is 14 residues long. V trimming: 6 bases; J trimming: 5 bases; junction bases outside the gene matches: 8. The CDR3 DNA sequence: TGTGCCAGCAGCCCCACGGGACAGGGACACGAGCAGTACTTC. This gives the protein CASSPTGQGHEQYF.

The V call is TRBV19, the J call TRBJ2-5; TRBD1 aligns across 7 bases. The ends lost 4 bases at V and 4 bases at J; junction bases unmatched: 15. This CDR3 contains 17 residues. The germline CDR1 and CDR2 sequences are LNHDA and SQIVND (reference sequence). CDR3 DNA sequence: TGTGCCAGTAGTACCTCGGACAGGTGGTGGGGGATAGAGACCCAGTACTTC. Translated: CASSTSDRWWGIETQYF.